These 22 T cell receptor beta chains share one sample of origin, sequenced in a study of cytomegalovirus exposure and HLA in healthy donors. The PCR was carried out with 60 Vbeta primers and 13 Jbeta primers. Some clones are missing from TCRdb's copy, which holds only in-frame ones; the method was immunoSEQ multiplex PCR. The sample holds 95,000 to 150,000 clones, 65% to 85% seen once. The sample taken for sequencing was PBMCs. The receptor set was obtained from a woman aged 40 to 50 in good health and CMV-seropositive.

The chain employs TRBV7-2 and TRBJ1-2; TRBD1 might be the D (6 bases). Trimming took 5 bases from V and 8 from J, leaving 21 bases between them. The CDR3 consists of 15 residues. Germline lookup yields CDR1 SGHTA and CDR2 FQGNSA. The CDR3 region is CASSGGGEWRAGYTF. CDR3 nucleotides: TGTGCCAGCAGCGGAGGGGGGGAGTGGAGAGCCGGCTACACCTTC.

The chain uses TRBV7-9 and TRBJ2-5, with D maybe TRBD2 (6 bases). Germline V gene sequence: CDR1 SEHNR, CDR2 FQNEAQ (reference sequence). Trimming stripped 1 base from V and 5 bases from J, with 14 bases between. The CDR3 is 15 residues long. DNA of the CDR3: TGTGCCAGCAGCTTAGAACTAGCAGCGCAGGAGACCCAGTACTTC. The encoded protein is CASSLELAAQETQYF.

The chain joins TRBV5-1 to TRBJ2-1, with 9 bases fitting TRBD1. V lost 5 bases and J lost 7; bases outside the gene matches: 10. Germline V gene sequence: CDR1 SGHRS, CDR2 YFSETQ. The CDR3 has 15 amino acids. CDR3 nucleotides: TGCGCCAGCAGGGCCTCTTGGACAGGGGTTAATGAGCAGTTCTTC. Its translation is CASRASWTGVNEQFF. Drawing the rest from reference TRBV5-1 and TRBJ2-1, the complete variable domain is KAGVTQTPRYLIKTRGQQVTLSCSPISGHRSVSWYQQTPGQGLQFLFEYFSETQRNKGNFPGRFSGRQFSNSRSEMNVSTLELGDSALYLCASRASWTGVNEQFFGPGTRLTVL.

This clone was seen a few times. The genes are TRBV7-9 and TRBJ2-7, with 11 bases identical to TRBD2. From germline, CDR1 is SEHNR and CDR2 FQNEAQ (reference sequence). Germline trimming cut 1 base from V and 4 bases from J; bases unmatched to any gene: 3. The CDR3 is 15 amino acids. The CDR3 nucleotides read TGTGCCAGCAGCTTAGTGGCTAGCGGGAGGTACGAGCAGTACTTC. Its protein product is CASSLVASGRYEQYF.

The CDR3 region has the DNA TGTGCCAGCAGTTCCGGACTTTACGCCTACAATGAGCAGTTCTTC. Protein sequence: CASSSGLYAYNEQFF. V is TRBV6-5 and J is TRBJ2-1, with a tentative D call TRBD2 (5 bases). This CDR3 is built from 15 residues. CDR1 is MNHEY, CDR2 SVGAGI, per germline. Trimming removed 4 bases from V and 2 bases from J, with 12 bases in between.

V is TRBV23-1 and J is TRBJ1-2; D is uncertain. TRBV23-1 is annotated as an ORF whose role is uncertain. The CDR3 runs 13 residues. V lost 4 bases and J 10 bases, leaving 16 bases between the germline ends. CDR3 nucleotide sequence: TGCGCCAGCAGTCTTCGGCTTCGGGGAGACTACACCTTC. This codes for CASSLRLRGDYTF.

The V call is TRBV11-3, the J call TRBJ1-5; D might be TRBD1 (6 bases). V shed 4 bases and J shed 2 bases, with 9 bases lying between them. Germline V gene lookup returns CDR1 SGHNT and CDR2 YENEEA. The CDR3 is made up of 14 amino acids. The CDR3 region has the DNA TGTGCCAGCAGCTCTAAGGGGGGCAATCAGCCCCAGCATTTT. Translation: CASSSKGGNQPQHF.

The CDR3 bases are TGTGCCATCAGAGCGGACAGGGACACTGAAGCTTTCTTT. Translation gives CAIRADRDTEAFF. The V call is TRBV10-3, the J call TRBJ1-1; 8 bases agree with TRBD1. CDR1 ENHRY and CDR2 SYGVKD come from the germline V gene. V shed 6 bases and J 3 bases; nucleotides not matched to a gene: 3. The length of the CDR3 is 13 residues.

This chain connects TRBV18 to TRBJ2-7; TRBD1 might be the D (5 bases). Trimming stripped 6 bases from V and 4 bases from J, with 10 bases between. The CDR3 totals 12 residues. Germline CDR1 is KGHSH and CDR2 is LQKENI. The DNA of the CDR3 is TGTGCCAGCTCCCTGGACAAATACGAGCAGTACTTC. The encoded protein is CASSLDKYEQYF.

This clone appeared a few times. The junction departs from germline at one end; a sequencing error may be responsible. The genes are TRBV28 and TRBJ2-7, with a tentative D call TRBD2 (6 bases). CDR3 length equals 12 residues. The germline V gene has CDR1 MDHEN and CDR2 SYDVKM. CDR3 residues: CASSTAGTRLLF. CDR3 sequence (DNA): TGTGCCAGCAGTACTGCTGGGACTCGACTCCTTTTC.

The V gene is TRBV29-1, the J gene TRBJ1-1, with D possibly TRBD1 on 6 matching bases. This CDR3 is 13 amino acids long. The ends were cut back, 3 bases at V and 4 bases at J, with 12 bases in the middle. Germline V gene sequence: CDR1 SQVTM, CDR2 ANQGSEA. The CDR3 coding sequence is TGCAGCGTTGAGAGGGTACAGGGCACTGAAGCTTTCTTT. Encoded protein: CSVERVQGTEAFF.

CDR3 sequence (DNA): TGTGCCAGCAGTGTACAGCTTAACTACGAGCAGTACTTC. It specifies CASSVQLNYEQYF. The chain has TRBV27 and TRBJ2-7; D is uncertain. Germline V gene sequence: CDR1 MNHEY, CDR2 SMNVEV (reference sequence). V was clipped by 5 bases and J by 3 bases, with 11 bases between them. This CDR3 has 13 amino acids.

The V and J genes are TRBV28 and TRBJ2-1; 8 positions match TRBD1. Germline CDR1 and CDR2: MDHEN and SYDVKM. V was pared by 5 bases and J by 5 bases, with 11 bases of the junction left unmatched. This CDR3 is built from 16 residues. CDR3 nucleotide sequence: TGTGCCAGCAGTCCGACAGGGGCCCCCGGGGACAATGAGCAGTTCTTC. Protein product: CASSPTGAPGDNEQFF.

The V and J genes are TRBV6-4 and TRBJ1-1; 9 bases agree with TRBD1. The CDR3 has 13 amino acids. Germline CDR1 MRHNA, CDR2 SNTAGT. Trimming at V came to 6 bases and at J to 4 bases, leaving 3 bases not matched to a gene. The CDR3 sequence is CASRQGAATEAFF. The CDR3 DNA reads as TGTGCCAGCAGACAGGGGGCAGCCACTGAAGCTTTCTTT.

The chain joins TRBV29-1 to TRBJ2-5; 10 nucleotides agree with TRBD2. The V and J ends lost 1 base and 0 bases, in that order; junction bases with no gene match: 5. The CDR3 length is 16 residues. Germline V lookup: CDR1 SQVTM, CDR2 ANQGSEA. The CDR3 is CSVEVHSGRYQETQYF. Written as DNA, the CDR3 is TGCAGCGTTGAAGTACATAGCGGGAGGTACCAAGAGACCCAGTACTTC.

The V call is TRBV28, the J call TRBJ2-1; D is possibly TRBD2 (7 bases). The CDR3 has 16 residues. V was cut by 6 bases and J by 7 bases, with 22 bases left in between. Germline CDR1 MDHEN, CDR2 SYDVKM. In DNA form, the CDR3 reads TGTGCCAGCAGCTCCCTACGGGGAGGGGGGAGAAATGAGCAGTTCTTC. It is translated as CASSSLRGGGRNEQFF.

The genes are TRBV14 and TRBJ2-1, with D possibly matching TRBD2 (6 bases). The CDR3 spans 16 residues. V was clipped by 2 bases and J by 5 bases, with 16 bases between them. Germline V gives CDR1 SGHDN, CDR2 FVKESK. The CDR3 DNA reads TGTGCCAGCAGCCAACCTTGGGGACTCCGCCACAATGAGCAGTTCTTC. Amino acid sequence: CASSQPWGLRHNEQFF.

The chain links TRBV2 to TRBJ2-2, with D possibly matching TRBD2 (6 bases). The CDR3 runs to 14 residues. The V and J ends lost 7 bases and 1 base respectively, with 10 bases between them. The V gene's germline CDR1 is SNHLY and CDR2 FYNNEI. The CDR3 coding sequence is TGTGCCAGCATGGGGACTGTGAACACCGGGGAGCTGTTTTTT. Encoded protein: CASMGTVNTGELFF.

This chain uses TRBV19 with TRBJ2-1, with 9 bases lining up with TRBD1. This CDR3 spans 15 amino acids. Trimming at V came to 3 bases and at J to 0 bases, leaving 0 bases not matched to a gene. Germline CDR1 reads LNHDA; CDR2 reads SQIVND (reference sequence). The CDR3 here is CASSMTGGSYNEQFF. CDR3 nucleotides: TGTGCCAGTAGTATGACAGGGGGCTCCTACAATGAGCAGTTCTTC.

This clone was found a few times. This chain connects TRBV7-2 to TRBJ1-4; the D gene is possibly TRBD1 (6 bases). The CDR3 has 13 amino acids. Between the trimmed V and J ends, which lost 5 bases and 11 bases, there was a span of 15 bases. Germline assignment: CDR1 SGHTA and CDR2 FQGNSA. In nucleotides, the CDR3 is TGTGCCAGCAGCCCCCCGGGGGGGCGGAAACTGTTTTTT. Amino acid sequence: CASSPPGGRKLFF.

The chain combines TRBV29-1 with TRBJ2-2; D not certain. The ends were cut back, 4 bases at V and 0 bases at J, with 9 bases in the middle. The CDR3 consists of 14 residues. Germline V lookup: CDR1 SQVTM, CDR2 ANQGSEA. CDR3 in amino acids: CSVGLLANTGELFF. CDR3 coding DNA: TGCAGCGTTGGGTTACTGGCGAACACCGGGGAGCTGTTTTTT.

This chain joins TRBV6-1 and TRBJ2-1; the D is unclear. The CDR3 runs 12 residues. V lost 7 bases to trimming and J lost 8 bases, with 12 bases between them. CDR1 is MNHNS, CDR2 SASEGT, per germline. In DNA form, the CDR3 reads TGTGCCAGCACCGAGTCGGGTCATGAGCAGTTCTTC. Translating it yields CASTESGHEQFF.